This T cell receptor (beta chain) was obtained from a study of blood T cell repertoires in COVID-19. Overall study context: COVID-19 samples, acute and convalescent, were from the United States, Italy and Spain. From T cells, B-cell-depleted T cells, or PBMCs came the material, which was cDNA or gDNA.

In the original analysis: Reference gene primer amplification in the assay estimated nucleated cell counts. TCRdb's table, derived via immunoSEQ multiplex PCR, lists solely in-frame clones and lacks some. Clone size and V and J calls were adopted from that table, with D and trimming inferred from the DNA. The repertoire holds under 200,000 clones, with around 90% as singletons. Source material: peripheral blood. The sequence came from a man aged 40-49 years with active or convalescent COVID-19.

CDR3 bases: TGTGCCAGCAGCAAGAGGACAGGGTTTTACGGCTCACCCCTCCACTTT. Residues: CASSKRTGFYGSPLHF. The chain uses TRBV7-9 and TRBJ1-6; TRBD1 aligns across 8 bases. With V trimmed by 5 bases and J by 10 bases, 13 bases remained unmatched. Per the germline V gene, CDR1 is SEHNR and CDR2 is FQNEAQ (reference sequence). This CDR3 region has 16 residues.